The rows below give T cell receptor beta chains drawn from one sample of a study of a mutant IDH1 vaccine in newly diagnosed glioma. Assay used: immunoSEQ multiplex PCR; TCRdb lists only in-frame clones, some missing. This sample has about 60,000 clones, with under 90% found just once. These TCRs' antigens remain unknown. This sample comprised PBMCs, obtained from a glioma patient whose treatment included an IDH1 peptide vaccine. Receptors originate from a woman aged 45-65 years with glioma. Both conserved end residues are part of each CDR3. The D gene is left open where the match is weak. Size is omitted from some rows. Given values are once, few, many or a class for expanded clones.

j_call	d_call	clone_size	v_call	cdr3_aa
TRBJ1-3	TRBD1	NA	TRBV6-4	CPRLPRDRGSGNTIYF
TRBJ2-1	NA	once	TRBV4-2	CASRLTGLEQFF
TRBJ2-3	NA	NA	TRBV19	CASSIGYSSTDTQYF
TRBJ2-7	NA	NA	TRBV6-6	CASSYSWDYEQYF
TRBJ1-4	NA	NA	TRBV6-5	CASSTGTVREKLFF
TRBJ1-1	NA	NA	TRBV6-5	CASSYSRMGNTEAFF
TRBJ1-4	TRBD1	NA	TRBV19	CASSPLGQGKDEKLFF
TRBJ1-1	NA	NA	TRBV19	CASRAGVHTEAFF
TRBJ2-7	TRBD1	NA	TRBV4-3	CASSQVRQGDEQYF
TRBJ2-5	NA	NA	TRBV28	CASSLISGLRETQYF
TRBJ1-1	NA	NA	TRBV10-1	CASAKLDGSEAFF
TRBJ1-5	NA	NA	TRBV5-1	CASSRGDSNQPQHF
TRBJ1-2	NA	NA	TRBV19	CASSIRGTEPYGYTF
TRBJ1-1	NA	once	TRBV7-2	CASSLVGGSGTEAFF
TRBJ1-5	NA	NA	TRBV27	CASARGAYSNQPQHF
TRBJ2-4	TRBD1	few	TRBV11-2	CASSLTGWENIQYF
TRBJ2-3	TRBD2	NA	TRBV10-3	CAIRGGGKTDTQYF
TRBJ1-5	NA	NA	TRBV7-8	CASSLSSWLAINQPQHF
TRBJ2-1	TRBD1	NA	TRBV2	CASSAQGARRGEQFF
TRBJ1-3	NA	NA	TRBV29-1	CSVAQGGGGNTIYF
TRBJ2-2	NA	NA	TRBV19	CASSLRAHTGELFF
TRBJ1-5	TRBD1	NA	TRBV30	CAWRQQGWGNQPQHF
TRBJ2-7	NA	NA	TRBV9	CASSAPGSYEQYF
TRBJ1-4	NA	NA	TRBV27	CASSSLNPPTNEKLFF
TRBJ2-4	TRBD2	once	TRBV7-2	CASSIGLAGKNIQYF
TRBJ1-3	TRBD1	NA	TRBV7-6	CASSPGQAIYF
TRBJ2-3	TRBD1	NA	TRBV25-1	CASSGTGTGTDTQYF
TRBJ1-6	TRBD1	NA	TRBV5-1	CASSPRTGSSYNSPLHF
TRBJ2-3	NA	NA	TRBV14	CASSRNGGVVTDTQYF
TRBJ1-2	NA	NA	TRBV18	CASSPDGSYGYTF
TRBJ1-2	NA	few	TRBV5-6	CASSLVDRDYGYTF
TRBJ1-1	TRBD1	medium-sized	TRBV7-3	CASSLTTGGNTEAFF
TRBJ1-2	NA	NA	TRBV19	CASSITRADLYGYTF
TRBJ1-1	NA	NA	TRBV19	CAVGSILNTEAFF
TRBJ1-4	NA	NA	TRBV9	CASSVGGGTTNEKLFF
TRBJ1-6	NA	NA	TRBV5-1	CASSMGGEYYNSPLHF
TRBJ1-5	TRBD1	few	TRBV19	CASSIKRAGGSNQPQHF
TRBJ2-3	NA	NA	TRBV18	CATGAESTDTQYF
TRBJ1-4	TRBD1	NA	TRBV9	CASSTSGGMSEKLFF
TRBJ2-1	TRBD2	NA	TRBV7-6	CASSLWGGGAYEQFF
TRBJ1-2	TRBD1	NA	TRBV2	CASNLDRAGYGYTF
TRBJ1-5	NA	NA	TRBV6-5	CASSGQGLGNQPQHF
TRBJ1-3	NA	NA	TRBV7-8	CASSLAGAGNTIYF
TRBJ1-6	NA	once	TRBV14	CASSPWTVNSPLHF
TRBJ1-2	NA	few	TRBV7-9	CASSLVGSMVDYGYTF
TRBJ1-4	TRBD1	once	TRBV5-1	CASSLDRGGEKLFF
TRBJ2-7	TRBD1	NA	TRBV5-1	CASSVRDRVYEQYF
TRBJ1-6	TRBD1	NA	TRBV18	CASSPSRDREGSYNSPLHF
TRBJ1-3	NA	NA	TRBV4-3	CASSQDRASSGNTIYF
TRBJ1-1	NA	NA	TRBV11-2	CASSLVGGNTEAFF